This TCR beta chain came from a study of T cell responses to AZD1222 COVID-19 vaccine. Trimming removed 0 bases from V and 7 bases from J; junction bases left unmatched: 7. Germline loops: CDR1 SGHNT, CDR2 YYREEE (reference sequence). The CDR3 length is 15 residues. Overall study results and limits: Targeting of unmutated variant regions was reportedly seen in nearly half of spike-specific TCRs. Repertoires in all cases were sampled only once the peak T cell response had passed.

On this clone itself: Its antigen remains unknown.

The method was immunoSEQ multiplex PCR; TCRdb's version includes in-frame clones alone and lacks a portion of them. The table lists under 150,000 clones, approximately 89% of them singletons. The input for sequencing was peripheral blood, taken 28 days after the second AZD1222 dose. The chain is built from TRBV5-4 and TRBJ1-1, with TRBD1 matching over 9 bases. The TCR originated in an adult who received the AZD1222 COVID-19 vaccine. CDR3 nucleotide sequence: TGTGCCAGCAGCTTGGGGGACAGGGACTGGAATGAAGCTTTCTTT. Protein: CASSLGDRDWNEAFF.